The clone carrying this T cell receptor beta chain appeared a few times. What it recognizes is unknown. Coverage ceases 3 residues before the CDR3 finishes, and the germline J gene fills in the end. The data derive from a study of T cell clonality in common variable immunodeficiency. Findings of the study overall: In common variable immunodeficiency, TCR beta chains reportedly carried fewer deletions and N-nucleotide insertions.

The assay was immunoSEQ multiplex PCR, and TCRdb's table has in-frame clones only and misses some. The repertoire consists of under 40,000 clones, none detected only once. This CDR3 has 15 residues. V was clipped by 5 bases and J by 5 bases; unmatched bases: 8. The germline CDR1 and CDR2 sequences are SGHAT and FQNNGV. This receptor was identified in a human donor with common variable immunodeficiency. This chain uses TRBV11-2 with TRBJ2-5; 10 positions agree with TRBD1. The sequencing sample was made of peripheral blood mononuclear cells. The CDR3 spells CASSVDRGRGETQYF. The sequenced CDR3 bases are TGTGCCAGCAGCGTTGACAGGGGGCGAGGTGAGACC.